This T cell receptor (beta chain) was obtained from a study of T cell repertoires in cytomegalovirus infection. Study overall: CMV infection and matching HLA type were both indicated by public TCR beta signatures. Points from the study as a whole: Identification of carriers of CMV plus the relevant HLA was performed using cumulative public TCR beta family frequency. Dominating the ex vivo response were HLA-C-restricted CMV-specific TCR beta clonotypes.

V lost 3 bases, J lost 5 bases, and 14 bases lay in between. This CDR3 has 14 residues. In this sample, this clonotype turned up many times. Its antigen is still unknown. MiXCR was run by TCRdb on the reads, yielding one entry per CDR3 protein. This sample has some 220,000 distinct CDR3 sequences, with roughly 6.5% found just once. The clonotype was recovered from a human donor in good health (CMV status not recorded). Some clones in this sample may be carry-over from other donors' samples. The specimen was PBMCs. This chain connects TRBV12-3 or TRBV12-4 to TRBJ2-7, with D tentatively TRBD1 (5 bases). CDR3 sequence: CASSFPPRVHEQYF. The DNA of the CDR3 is TGTGCCAGCAGTTTTCCTCCCAGGGTCCACGAGCAGTACTTC.